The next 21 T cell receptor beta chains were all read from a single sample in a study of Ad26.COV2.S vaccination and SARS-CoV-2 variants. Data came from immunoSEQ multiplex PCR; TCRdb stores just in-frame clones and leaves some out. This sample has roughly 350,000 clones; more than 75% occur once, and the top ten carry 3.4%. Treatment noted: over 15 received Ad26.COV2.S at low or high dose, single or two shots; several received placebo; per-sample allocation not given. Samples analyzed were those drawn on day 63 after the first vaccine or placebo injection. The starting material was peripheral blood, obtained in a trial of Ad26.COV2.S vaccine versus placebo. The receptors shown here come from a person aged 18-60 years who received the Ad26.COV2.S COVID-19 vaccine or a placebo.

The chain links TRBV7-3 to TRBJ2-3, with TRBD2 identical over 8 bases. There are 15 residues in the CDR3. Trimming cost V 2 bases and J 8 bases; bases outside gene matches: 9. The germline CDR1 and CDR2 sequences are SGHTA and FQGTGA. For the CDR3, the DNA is TGTGCCAGCAGCTTAGAGACTAGCGCACCTGCTACGCAGTATTTT. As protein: CASSLETSAPATQYF.

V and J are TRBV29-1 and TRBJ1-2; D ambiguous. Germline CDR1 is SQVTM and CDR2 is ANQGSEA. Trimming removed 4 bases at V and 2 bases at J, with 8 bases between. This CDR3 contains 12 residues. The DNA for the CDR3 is TGCAGCGTTGGTCAATACAACTATGGCTACACCTTC. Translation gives CSVGQYNYGYTF.

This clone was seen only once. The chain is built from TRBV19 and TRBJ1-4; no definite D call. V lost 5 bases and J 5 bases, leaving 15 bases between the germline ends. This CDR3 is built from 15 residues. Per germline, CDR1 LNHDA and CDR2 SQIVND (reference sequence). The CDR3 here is CASSSKGTQNEKLFF. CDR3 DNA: TGTGCCAGTAGTTCCAAAGGTACCCAAAATGAAAAACTGTTTTTT.

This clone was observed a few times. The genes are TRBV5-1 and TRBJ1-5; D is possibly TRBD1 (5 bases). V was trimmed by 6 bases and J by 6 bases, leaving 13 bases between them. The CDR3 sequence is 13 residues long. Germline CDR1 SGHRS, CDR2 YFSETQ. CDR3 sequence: CASKGGDTQPQHF. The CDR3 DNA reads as TGCGCCAGCAAAGGAGGGGATACTCAGCCCCAGCATTTT. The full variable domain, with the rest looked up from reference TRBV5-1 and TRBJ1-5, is KAGVTQTPRYLIKTRGQQVTLSCSPISGHRSVSWYQQTPGQGLQFLFEYFSETQRNKGNFPGRFSGRQFSNSRSEMNVSTLELGDSALYLCASKGGDTQPQHFGDGTRLSIL.

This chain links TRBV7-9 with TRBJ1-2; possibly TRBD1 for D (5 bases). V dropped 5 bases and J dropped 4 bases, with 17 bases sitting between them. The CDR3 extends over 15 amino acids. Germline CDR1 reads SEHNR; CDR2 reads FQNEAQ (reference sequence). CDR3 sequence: CASSTPGGDLYGYTF. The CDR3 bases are TGTGCCAGCAGCACCCCGGGGGGGGACCTCTATGGCTACACCTTC. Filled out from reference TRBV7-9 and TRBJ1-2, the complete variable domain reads DTGVSQNPRHKITKRGQNVTFRCDPISEHNRLYWYRQTLGQGPEFLTYFQNEAQLEKSRLLSDRFSAERPKGSFSTLEIQRTEQGDSAMYLCASSTPGGDLYGYTFGSGTRLTVV.

The CDR3: CASSRGDRVQETQYF. The CDR3 nucleotides read TGCGCCAGCAGCCGAGGCGACAGGGTCCAAGAGACCCAGTACTTC. The chain has TRBV4-3 and TRBJ2-5; 7 bases agree with TRBD1. CDR3 size: 15 residues. V dropped 4 bases and J dropped 1; count of bases not matched to a gene: 6. The V gene's germline CDR1 is LGHNA and CDR2 YSLEER.

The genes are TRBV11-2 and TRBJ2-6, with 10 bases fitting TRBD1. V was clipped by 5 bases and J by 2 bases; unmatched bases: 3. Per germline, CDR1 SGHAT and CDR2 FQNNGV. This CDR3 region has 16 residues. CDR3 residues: CASSRDRGAGANVLTF. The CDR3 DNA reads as TGTGCCAGCAGCCGGGACAGGGGAGCTGGGGCCAACGTCCTGACTTTC. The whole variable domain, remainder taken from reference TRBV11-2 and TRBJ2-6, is EAGVAQSPRYKIIEKRQSVAFWCNPISGHATLYWYQQILGQGPKLLIQFQNNGVVDDSQLPKDRFSAERLKGVDSTLKIQPAKLEDSAVYLCASSRDRGAGANVLTFGAGSRLTVL.

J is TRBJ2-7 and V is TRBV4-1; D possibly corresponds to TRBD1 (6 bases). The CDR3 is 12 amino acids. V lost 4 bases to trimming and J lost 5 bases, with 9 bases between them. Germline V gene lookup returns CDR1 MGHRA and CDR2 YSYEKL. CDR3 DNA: TGCGCCAGCAGCCCAGGGGCCAACGAGCAGTACTTC. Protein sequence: CASSPGANEQYF.

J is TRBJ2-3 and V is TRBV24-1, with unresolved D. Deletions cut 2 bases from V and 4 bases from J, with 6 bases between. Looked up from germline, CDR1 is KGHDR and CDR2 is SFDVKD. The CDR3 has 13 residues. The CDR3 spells CATSDSSPDTQYF. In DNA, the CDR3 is TGTGCCACCAGTGATTCCAGCCCAGATACGCAGTATTTT.

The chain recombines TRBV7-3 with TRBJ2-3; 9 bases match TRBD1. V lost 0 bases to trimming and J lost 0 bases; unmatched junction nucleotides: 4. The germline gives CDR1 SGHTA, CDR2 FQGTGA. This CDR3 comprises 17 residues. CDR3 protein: CASSLTTTGGSTDTQYF. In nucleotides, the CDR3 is TGTGCCAGCAGCTTAACCACGACAGGGGGTAGCACAGATACGCAGTATTTT.

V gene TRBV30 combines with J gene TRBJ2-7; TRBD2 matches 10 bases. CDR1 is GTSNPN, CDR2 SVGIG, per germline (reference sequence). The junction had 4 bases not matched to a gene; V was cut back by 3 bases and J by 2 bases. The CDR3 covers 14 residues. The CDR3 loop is CAWRLAGGTYEQYF. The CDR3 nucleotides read TGTGCCTGGAGGTTAGCGGGGGGAACCTACGAGCAGTACTTC.

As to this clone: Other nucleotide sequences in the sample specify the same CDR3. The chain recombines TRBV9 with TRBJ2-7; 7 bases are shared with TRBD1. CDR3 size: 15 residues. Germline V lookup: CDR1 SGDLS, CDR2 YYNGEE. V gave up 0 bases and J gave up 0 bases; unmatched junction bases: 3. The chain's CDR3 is CASSVGSGGSYEQYF. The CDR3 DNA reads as TGTGCCAGCAGCGTAGGGTCAGGGGGCTCCTACGAGCAGTACTTC.

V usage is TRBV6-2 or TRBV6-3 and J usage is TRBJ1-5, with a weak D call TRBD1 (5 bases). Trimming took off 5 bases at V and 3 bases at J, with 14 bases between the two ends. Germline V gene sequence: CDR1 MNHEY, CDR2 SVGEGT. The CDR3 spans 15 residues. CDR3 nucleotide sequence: TGTGCCAGCAGTAATTCAGCAGGGTACAATCAGCCCCAGCATTTT. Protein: CASSNSAGYNQPQHF.

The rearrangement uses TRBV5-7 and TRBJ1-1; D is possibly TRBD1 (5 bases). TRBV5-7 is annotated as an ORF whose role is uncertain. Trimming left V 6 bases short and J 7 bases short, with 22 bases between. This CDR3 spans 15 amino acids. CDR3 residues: CASTDTTFREGEAFF. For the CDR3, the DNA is TGTGCCAGCACCGATACCACGTTCAGGGAGGGTGAAGCTTTCTTT.

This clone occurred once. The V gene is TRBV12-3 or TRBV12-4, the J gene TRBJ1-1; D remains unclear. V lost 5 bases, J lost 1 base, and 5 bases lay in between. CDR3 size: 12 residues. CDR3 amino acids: CASSPGNTEAFF. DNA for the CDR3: TGTGCCAGCAGTCCAGGGAACACTGAAGCTTTCTTT.

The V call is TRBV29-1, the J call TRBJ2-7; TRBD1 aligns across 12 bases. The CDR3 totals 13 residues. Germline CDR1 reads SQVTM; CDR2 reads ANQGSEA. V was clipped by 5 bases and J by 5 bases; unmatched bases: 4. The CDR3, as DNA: TGCAGCGTTTCGGGACAGGGGGCAGACGAGCAGTACTTC. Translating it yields CSVSGQGADEQYF.

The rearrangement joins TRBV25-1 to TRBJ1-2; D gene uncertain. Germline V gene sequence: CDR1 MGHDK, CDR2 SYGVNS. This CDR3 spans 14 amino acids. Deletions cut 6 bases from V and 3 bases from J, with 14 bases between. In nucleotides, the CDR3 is TGTGCCAGCAGCTCGAGCAGGTTTGACTATGGCTACACCTTC. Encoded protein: CASSSSRFDYGYTF.

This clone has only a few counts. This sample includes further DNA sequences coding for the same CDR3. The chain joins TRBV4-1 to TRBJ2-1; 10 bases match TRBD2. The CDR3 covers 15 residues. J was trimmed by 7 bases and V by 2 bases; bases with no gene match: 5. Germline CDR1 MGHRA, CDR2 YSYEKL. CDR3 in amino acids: CASSQSSGGLNEQFF. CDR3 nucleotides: TGCGCCAGCAGCCAATCTAGCGGGGGACTTAATGAGCAGTTCTTC.

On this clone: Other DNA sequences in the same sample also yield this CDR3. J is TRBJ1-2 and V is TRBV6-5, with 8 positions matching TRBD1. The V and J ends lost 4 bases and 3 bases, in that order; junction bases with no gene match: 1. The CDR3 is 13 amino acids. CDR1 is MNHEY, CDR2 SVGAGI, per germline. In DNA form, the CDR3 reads TGTGCCAGCAGTTCGACAGGGGACTATGGCTACACCTTC. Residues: CASSSTGDYGYTF.

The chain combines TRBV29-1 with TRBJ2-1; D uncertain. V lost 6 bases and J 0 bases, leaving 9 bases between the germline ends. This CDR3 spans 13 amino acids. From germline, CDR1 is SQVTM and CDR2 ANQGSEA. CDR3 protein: CSVARSSYNEQFF. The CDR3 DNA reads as TGCAGCGTCGCCAGGAGCTCCTACAATGAGCAGTTCTTC.

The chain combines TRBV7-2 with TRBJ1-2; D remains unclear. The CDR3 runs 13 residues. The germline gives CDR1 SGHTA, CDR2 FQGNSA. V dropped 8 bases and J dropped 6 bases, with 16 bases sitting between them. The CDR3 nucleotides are TGTGCCAGCTCTTCGTTTCCAGGAAATGGCTACACCTTC. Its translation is CASSSFPGNGYTF. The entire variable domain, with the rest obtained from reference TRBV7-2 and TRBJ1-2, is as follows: GAGVSQSPSNKVTEKGKDVELRCDPISGHTALYWYRQSLGQGLEFLIYFQGNSAPDKSGLPSDRFSAERTGGSVSTLTIQRTQQEDSAVYLCASSSFPGNGYTFGSGTRLTVV.